This T cell receptor beta chain stems from a study of blood T cell repertoires in COVID-19. The CDR3 has 15 residues. Germline trimming cut 2 bases from V and 6 bases from J; bases unmatched to any gene: 4. Per the germline V gene, CDR1 is PRHDT and CDR2 is FYEKMQ (reference sequence). TCRdb's copy holds only in-frame clones and misses some; the assay was immunoSEQ multiplex PCR. The sample includes about 180,000 clones, roughly nine tenths of them seen just once. This receptor was identified in a man younger than 30 who had recovered from COVID-19. The chain uses TRBV13 and TRBJ1-4; 9 bases are a match to TRBD1. Sequences were obtained from peripheral blood. CDR3 protein: CASSLRTGVDEKLFF. CDR3 bases: TGTGCCAGCAGCTTAAGGACAGGGGTAGATGAAAAACTGTTTTTT.